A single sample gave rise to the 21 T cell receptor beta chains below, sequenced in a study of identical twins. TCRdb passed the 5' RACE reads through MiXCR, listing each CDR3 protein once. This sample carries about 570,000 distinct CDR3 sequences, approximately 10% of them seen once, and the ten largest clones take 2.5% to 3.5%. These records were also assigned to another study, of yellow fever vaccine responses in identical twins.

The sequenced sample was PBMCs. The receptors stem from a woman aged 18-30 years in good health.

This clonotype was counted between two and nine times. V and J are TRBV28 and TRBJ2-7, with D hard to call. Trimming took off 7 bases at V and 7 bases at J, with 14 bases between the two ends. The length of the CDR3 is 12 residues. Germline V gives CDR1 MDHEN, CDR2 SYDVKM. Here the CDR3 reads CASTDRTREQYF. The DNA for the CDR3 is TGTGCCAGCACGGACCGGACGCGGGAGCAGTACTTC.

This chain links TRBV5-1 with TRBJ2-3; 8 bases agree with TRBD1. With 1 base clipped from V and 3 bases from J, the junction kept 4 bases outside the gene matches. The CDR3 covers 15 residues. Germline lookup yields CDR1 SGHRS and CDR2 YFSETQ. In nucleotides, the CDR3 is TGCGCCAGCAGCTTGTGGGACAGGACAACAGATACGCAGTATTTT. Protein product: CASSLWDRTTDTQYF.

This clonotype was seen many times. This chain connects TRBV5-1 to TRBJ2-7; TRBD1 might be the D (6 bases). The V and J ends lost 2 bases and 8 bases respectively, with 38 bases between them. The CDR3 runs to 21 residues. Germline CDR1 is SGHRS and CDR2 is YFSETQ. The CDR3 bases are TGCGCCAGCAGCTTAGAGGCTGGAACAGGGTTCTTTTCGGGCTTTTCGAGCAAGCAGTACTTC. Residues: CASSLEAGTGFFSGFSSKQYF.

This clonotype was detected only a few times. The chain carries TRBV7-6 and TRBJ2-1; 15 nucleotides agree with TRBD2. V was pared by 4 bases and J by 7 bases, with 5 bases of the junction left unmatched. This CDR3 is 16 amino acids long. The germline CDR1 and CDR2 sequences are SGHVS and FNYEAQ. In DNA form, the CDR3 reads TGTGCCAGCAGCTCCGCCGGGACTAGCGGGAGGAATGAGCAGTTCTTC. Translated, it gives CASSSAGTSGRNEQFF.

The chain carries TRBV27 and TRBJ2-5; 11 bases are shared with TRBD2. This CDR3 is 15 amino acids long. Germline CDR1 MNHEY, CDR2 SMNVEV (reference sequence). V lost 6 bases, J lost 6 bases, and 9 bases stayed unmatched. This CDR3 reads CASRSLAGARKTQYF. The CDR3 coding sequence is TGTGCCAGCAGGTCACTAGCGGGAGCTCGCAAGACCCAGTACTTC.

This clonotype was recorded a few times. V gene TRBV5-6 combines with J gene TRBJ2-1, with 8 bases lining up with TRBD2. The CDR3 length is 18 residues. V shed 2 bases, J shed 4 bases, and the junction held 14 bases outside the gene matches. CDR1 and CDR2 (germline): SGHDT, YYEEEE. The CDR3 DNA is TGTGCCAGCAGCTTTTACCCAACCGGGACTAGGGATTACAATGAGCAGTTCTTC. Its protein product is CASSFYPTGTRDYNEQFF. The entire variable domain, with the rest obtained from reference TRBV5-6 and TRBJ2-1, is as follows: DAGVTQSPTHLIKTRGQQVTLRCSPKSGHDTVSWYQQALGQGPQFIFQYYEEEERQRGNFPDRFSGHQFPNYSSELNVNALLLGDSALYLCASSFYPTGTRDYNEQFFGPGTRLTVL.

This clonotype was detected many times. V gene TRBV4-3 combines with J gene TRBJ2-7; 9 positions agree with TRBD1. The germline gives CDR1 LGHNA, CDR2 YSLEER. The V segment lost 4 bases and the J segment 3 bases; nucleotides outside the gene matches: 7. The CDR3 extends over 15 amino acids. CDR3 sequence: CASSRKQGADYEQYF. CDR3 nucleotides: TGCGCCAGCAGCCGCAAACAGGGGGCAGACTACGAGCAGTACTTC.

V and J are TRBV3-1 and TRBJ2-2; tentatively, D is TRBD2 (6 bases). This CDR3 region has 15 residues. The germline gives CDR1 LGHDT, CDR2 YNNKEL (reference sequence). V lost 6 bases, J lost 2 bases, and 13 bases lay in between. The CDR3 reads CASRLAELNTGELFF. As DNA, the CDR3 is TGTGCCAGCAGGTTAGCGGAGCTAAACACCGGGGAGCTGTTTTTT.

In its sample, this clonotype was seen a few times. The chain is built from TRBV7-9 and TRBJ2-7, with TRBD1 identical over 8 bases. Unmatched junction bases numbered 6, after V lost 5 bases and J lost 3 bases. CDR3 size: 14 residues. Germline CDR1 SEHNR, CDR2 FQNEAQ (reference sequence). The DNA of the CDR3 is TGTGCCAGCAGCGCATGGGACAGGATCTACGAGCAGTACTTC. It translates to CASSAWDRIYEQYF.

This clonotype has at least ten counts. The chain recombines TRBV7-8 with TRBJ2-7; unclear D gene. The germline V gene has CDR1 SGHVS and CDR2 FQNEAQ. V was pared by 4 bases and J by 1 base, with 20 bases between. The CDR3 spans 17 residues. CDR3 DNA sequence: TGTGCCAGCAGCTCGCGTCAAAGTCCAGCGTCGTCCTACGAGCAGTACTTC. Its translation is CASSSRQSPASSYEQYF. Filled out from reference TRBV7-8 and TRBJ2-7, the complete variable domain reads GAGVSQSPRYKVAKRGQDVALRCDPISGHVSLFWYQQALGQGPEFLTYFQNEAQLDKSGLPSDRFFAERPEGSVSTLKIQRTQQEDSAVYLCASSSRQSPASSYEQYFGPGTRLTVT.

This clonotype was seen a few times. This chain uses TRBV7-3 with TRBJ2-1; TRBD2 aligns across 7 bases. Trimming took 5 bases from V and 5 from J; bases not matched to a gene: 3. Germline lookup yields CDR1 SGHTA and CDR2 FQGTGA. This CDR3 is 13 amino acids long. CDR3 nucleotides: TGTGCCAGCAGCCCCGCGGGGGACAATGAGCAGTTCTTC. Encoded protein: CASSPAGDNEQFF. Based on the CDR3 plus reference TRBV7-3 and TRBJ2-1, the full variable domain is GAGVSQTPSNKVTEKGKYVELRCDPISGHTALYWYRQSLGQGPEFLIYFQGTGAADDSGLPNDRFFAVRPEGSVSTLKIQRTERGDSAVYLCASSPAGDNEQFFGPGTRLTVL.

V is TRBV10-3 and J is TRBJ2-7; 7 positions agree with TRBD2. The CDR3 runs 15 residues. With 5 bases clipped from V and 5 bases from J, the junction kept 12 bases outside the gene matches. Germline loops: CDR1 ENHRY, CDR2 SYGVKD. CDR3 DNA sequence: TGTGCCATCAGTACTAGCGTCATCCCGGGGGACGAGCAGTACTTC. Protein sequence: CAISTSVIPGDEQYF.

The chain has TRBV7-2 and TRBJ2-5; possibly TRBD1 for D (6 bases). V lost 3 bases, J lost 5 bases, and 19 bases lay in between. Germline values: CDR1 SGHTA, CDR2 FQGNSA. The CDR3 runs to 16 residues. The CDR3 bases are TGTGCCAGCAGCTTGGGGACACTAGTACTGTCGGAGACCCAGTACTTC. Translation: CASSLGTLVLSETQYF.

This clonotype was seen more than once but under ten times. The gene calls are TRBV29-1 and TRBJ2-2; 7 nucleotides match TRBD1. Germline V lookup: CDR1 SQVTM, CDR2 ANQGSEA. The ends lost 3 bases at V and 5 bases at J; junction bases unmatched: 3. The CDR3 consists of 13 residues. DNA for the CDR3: TGCAGCGTTGAGCCAGGGGGAACCGGGGAGCTGTTTTTT. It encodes CSVEPGGTGELFF.

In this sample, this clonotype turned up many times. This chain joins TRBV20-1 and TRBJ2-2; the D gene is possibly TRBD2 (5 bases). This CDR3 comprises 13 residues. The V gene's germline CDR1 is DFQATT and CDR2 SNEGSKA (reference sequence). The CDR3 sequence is CTSSVANTGELFF. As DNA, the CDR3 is TGCACCAGTAGCGTCGCGAACACCGGGGAGCTGTTTTTT.

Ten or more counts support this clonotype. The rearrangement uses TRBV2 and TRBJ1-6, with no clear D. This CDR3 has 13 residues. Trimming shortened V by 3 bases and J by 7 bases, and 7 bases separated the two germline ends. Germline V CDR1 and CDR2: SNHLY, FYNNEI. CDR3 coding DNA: TGTGCCAGCAGTGATACACTAAATTCACCCCTCCACTTT. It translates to CASSDTLNSPLHF.

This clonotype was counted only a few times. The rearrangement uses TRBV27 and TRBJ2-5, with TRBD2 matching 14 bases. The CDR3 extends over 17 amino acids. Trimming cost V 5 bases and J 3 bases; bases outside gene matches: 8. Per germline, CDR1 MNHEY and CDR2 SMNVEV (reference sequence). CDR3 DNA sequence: TGTGCCAGCAGTCCCCCGACTAGCGGGGGGGAGAAAGAGACCCAGTACTTC. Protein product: CASSPPTSGGEKETQYF.

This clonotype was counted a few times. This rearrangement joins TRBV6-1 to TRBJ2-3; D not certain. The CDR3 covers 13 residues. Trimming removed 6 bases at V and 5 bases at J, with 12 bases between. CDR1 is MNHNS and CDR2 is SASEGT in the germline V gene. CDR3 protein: CASSANPGDTQYF. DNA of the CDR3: TGTGCCAGCAGCGCTAATCCCGGAGATACGCAGTATTTT.

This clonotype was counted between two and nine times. Here the CDR3 reads CATSDWADQETQYF. CDR3 DNA: TGTGCCACCAGTGATTGGGCAGACCAAGAGACCCAGTACTTC. The chain links TRBV24-1 to TRBJ2-5; D is uncertain. Germline V gene lookup returns CDR1 KGHDR and CDR2 SFDVKD. The CDR3 is 14 amino acids. Trimming pared 2 bases from V and 0 bases from J, leaving 6 bases between.

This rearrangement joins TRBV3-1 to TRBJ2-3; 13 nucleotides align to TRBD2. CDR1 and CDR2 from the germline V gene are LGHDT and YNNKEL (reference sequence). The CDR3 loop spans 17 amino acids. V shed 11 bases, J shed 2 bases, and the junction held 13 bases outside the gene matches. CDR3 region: CASTRLGLAGTTDTQYF. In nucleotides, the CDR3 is TGTGCCTCCACCCGACTGGGACTAGCGGGGACCACAGATACGCAGTATTTT.

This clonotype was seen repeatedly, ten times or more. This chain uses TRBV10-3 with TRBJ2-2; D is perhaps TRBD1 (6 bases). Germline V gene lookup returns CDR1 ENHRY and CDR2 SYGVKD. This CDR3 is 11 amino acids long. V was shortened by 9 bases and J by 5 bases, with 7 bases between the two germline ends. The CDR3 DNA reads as TGTGCCATGGGGGCTACCGGGGAGCTGTTTTTT. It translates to CAMGATGELFF.